This TCR beta chain originates from a study of CD8 T cells in Susac syndrome (dated 2019 in TCRdb). At the level of the whole study: Repertoire sequencing was used to test whether CD8+ T cell activation and differentiation in Susac syndrome was antigen driven. What the research found in general, with its limitations: The number of individuals in the TCR sequencing and HLA analysis was recognized as being relatively small.

The CDR3 numbers 13 residues from cysteine through phenylalanine. The only DNA kept is the CDR3, 39 bases in frame from the first base. The junction shows trimming of 7 bases on V and 4 bases on J, plus 16 bases between the germline ends. Reading the germline V gene gives CDR1 SQVTM and CDR2 ANQGSEA. High-throughput TCR beta sequencing profiled peripheral blood CD8+ and CD4+ T cells from healthy donors, Susac syndrome patients and multiple sclerosis patients. The multiple sclerosis controls were treatment-naive patients whose relapsing-remitting disease, either stable or active, fulfilled the revised McDonald criteria. Bulk CD8+ and CD4+ T cells were purified magnetically by negative isolation, whereas CD8+ TEMRA cells were enriched by FACS. Blood was drawn into EDTA tubes, processed within 24 hours, and PBMCs were isolated by density gradient centrifugation. PBMCs intended for TCR sequencing were frozen in liquid nitrogen and were later thawed in a 37 degrees C water bath. A purity of at least 90% was achieved for sorted or isolated CD4+, CD8+ and CD8+ TEMRA cells.

RNA was extracted using the RNeasy kit, and roughly 0.5 to 1 microgram was reverse transcribed with random hexamers. The immunoSEQ multiplex PCR assay, which covers 54 Vbeta and 13 Jbeta segments, was used to amplify TCR beta CDR3 regions. Bias from PCR amplification was corrected by using a synthetic template baseline for primer optimization and for computational correction. On the study's bioinformatics: Reads were annotated to V, D and J genes according to IMGT and were analyzed with immunoSEQ Analyzer, with only productive sequences retained. Clonality was computed as one minus Shannon entropy normalized by log2 of the number of productive unique sequences. For each patient and control, public and private clones were evaluated within the 100 most prevalent clones. Clones were defined as Susac-specific when absent from the healthy and MS cohorts, from about 1,100 published viral clones and from other ImmuneACCESS disease sequences. Using fastp at Q25 and MiXCR, TCRdb reprocessed the public reads and kept productive beta chains. CDR3 protein sequences are deduplicated, and each keeps its most common genes and DNA. It is TCRdb's table, rather than the study itself, that gives the V and J calls and clone size. This sample is represented by about 120,000 distinct CDR3 sequences; 85% to 95% of them were singletons. The top ten hold roughly 0.094% of the sample.

In the case of this clonotype: No antigen is known for it. Per-base quality was not reported, and no clone a single base away is much larger than it.

The sequence was collected from a human donor with multiple sclerosis. Recombination linked TRBV29-1 to TRBJ2-5; the D gene identity is not certain. The specimen sequenced was CD4+ T cells from PBMCs. The bases read TGCAGCGCCAGAGGCGCAGGACGAGAGACCCAGTACTTC. Its protein is CSARGAGRETQYF.